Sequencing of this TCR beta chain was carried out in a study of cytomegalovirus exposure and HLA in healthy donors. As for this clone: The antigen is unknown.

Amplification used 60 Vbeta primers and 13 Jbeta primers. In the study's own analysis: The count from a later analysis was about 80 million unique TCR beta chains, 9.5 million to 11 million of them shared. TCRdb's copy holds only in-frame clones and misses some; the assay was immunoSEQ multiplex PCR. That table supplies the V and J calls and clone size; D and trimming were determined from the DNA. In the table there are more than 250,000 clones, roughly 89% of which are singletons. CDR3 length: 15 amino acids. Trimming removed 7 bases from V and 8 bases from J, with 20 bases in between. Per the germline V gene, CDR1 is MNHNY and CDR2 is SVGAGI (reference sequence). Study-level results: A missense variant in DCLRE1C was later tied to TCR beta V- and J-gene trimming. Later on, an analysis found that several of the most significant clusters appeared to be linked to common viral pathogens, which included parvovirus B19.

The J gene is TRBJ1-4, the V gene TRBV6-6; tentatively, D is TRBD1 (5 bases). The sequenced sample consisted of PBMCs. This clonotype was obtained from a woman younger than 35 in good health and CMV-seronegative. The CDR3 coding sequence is TGTGCCAGCACGCGCAACATGGGGCAGGTCGAAAAACTGTTTTTT. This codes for CASTRNMGQVEKLFF.